The sequence of this TCR beta chain was determined in a study of OX40 agonist ivuxolimab in advanced cancers. About the study: The dose of intravenous ivuxolimab that patients received every 2 weeks ranged from 0.01 to 10 mg/kg.

TCRdb's table, derived via immunoSEQ multiplex PCR, lists solely in-frame clones and lacks some. The sample holds tens of thousands of clones, over 70% seen once. CDR3 size: 17 residues. Germline V lookup: CDR1 LGHNA, CDR2 YNFKEQ. The J segment lost 7 bases and the V segment lost 3 bases, leaving 13 bases of the junction unmatched. The rearrangement uses TRBV4-2 and TRBJ2-1, with 9 bases identical to TRBD2. The sample was CD4+ or CD8+ T cells sorted from blood, taken in a trial of the OX40 agonist ivuxolimab. This sequence originates from an adult with an advanced solid tumor such as melanoma, head and neck, liver or kidney cancer. The CDR3 region has the DNA TGTGCCAGCAGCCAGCCACCCCGGGCGGGGGGGCCAAATGAGCAGTTCTTC. Its translation is CASSQPPRAGGPNEQFF.